A selection of T cell receptor beta chains follows, all from one sample in a study of T cell repertoires in cytomegalovirus infection. TCRdb re-called the reads with MiXCR, one entry per CDR3 protein. The sample contains 100,000 or so distinct CDR3 sequences, about 15% of which appear only once. The sequenced sample was PBMCs. These receptors were taken from a human donor in good health (CMV status not recorded). Some clones in this sample may be carry-over from other donors' samples. The CDR3 runs from the conserved cysteine through the conserved F or W. Fields, in order: V gene, J gene, D gene, clone size, CDR3 DNA, CDR3 protein. D genes are given only for firm matches. A clone size is listed for some rows: how often the clone was seen (once, few, many), or a class if it is expanded.

>TRBV5-6|TRBJ1-6|.|.
TGTGCCAGCAGCCCCTTTTCCAGGGAGGATTCACCCCTCCACTTT
CASSPFSREDSPLHF
>TRBV7-8|TRBJ1-5|.|medium-sized
TGTGCCAGCAGCTCGATGACCGGGTCATTCAATCAGCCCCAGCATTTT
CASSSMTGSFNQPQHF
>TRBV20-1|TRBJ2-7|TRBD2|.
TGCAGTGCTAAAGGACTAGCGGTTGCGAAGGGAGGGGAGCAGTACTTC
CSAKGLAVAKGGEQYF
>TRBV15|TRBJ1-3|TRBD1|few
TGTGCCACGACCGAAGACAGGGTTGGTGGAAACACCATATATTTT
CATTEDRVGGNTIYF
>TRBV7-2|TRBJ1-1|TRBD1|many
TGTGCCAGCAGCTTTTTAGCGGCAGGGGGCACTGAAGCTTTCTTT
CASSFLAAGGTEAFF
>TRBV28|TRBJ2-7|TRBD1|.
TGTGCCAGCAGTGAGACCGGGACAGAGACCTACGAGCAGTACTTC
CASSETGTETYEQYF
>TRBV7-2|TRBJ1-6|.|.
TGTGCCAGCGGGAGGGGCTCCTATAATTCACCCCTCCACTTT
CASGRGSYNSPLHF
>TRBV7-9|TRBJ1-2|TRBD1|many
TGTGCCAGCAGCTCTGACAGGGGGCGCAGCTATGGCTACACCTTC
CASSSDRGRSYGYTF
>TRBV6-2/TRBV6-3|TRBJ2-1|TRBD2|.
TGTGCCGCGGGGGGACTGTCGGCACACAATGAGCAGTTCTTC
CAAGGLSAHNEQFF
>TRBV4-1|TRBJ1-2|.|few
TGCGCCAGCAGCCAAGACGGGGGAGAGAACTATGGCTACACCTTC
CASSQDGGENYGYTF
>TRBV18|TRBJ2-7|.|.
TGTGCCAGCTCCCAGGGGGGGACAGCCGAGCAGTACTTC
CASSQGGTAEQYF
>TRBV7-2|TRBJ1-4|.|many
TGTGCCAGCAGTGGAGGTGGGCCGCCTGGGGGTGAAAAACTGTTTTTT
CASSGGGPPGGEKLFF
>TRBV5-1|TRBJ2-3|TRBD1|.
TGCGCCAGCAGACCTGACAGGGGTGCAGATACGCAGTATTTT
CASRPDRGADTQYF
>TRBV28|TRBJ2-2|.|many
TGTGCCAGCAGTTTCCCTGGACAAGTCGCCGGGGAGCTGTTTTTT
CASSFPGQVAGELFF
>TRBV2|TRBJ2-6|.|.
TGTGCCAGCAGTGAAAGGAGAGCTGGGGCCAACGTCCTGACTTTC
CASSERRAGANVLTF
>TRBV7-6|TRBJ1-2|.|.
TGTGCCAGCAGCTTATGTGGGGATGGCTACACCTTC
CASSLCGDGYTF
>TRBV7-2|TRBJ1-1|.|many
TGTGCCAGCAGCTTAGGAGGGGGGCCCATGAACACTGAAGCTTTCTTT
CASSLGGGPMNTEAFF
>TRBV15|TRBJ2-7|.|.
TGTGCCACCAGCAGAGATCAAGGGGAGCAGTACTTC
CATSRDQGEQYF
>TRBV12-3/TRBV12-4|TRBJ2-1|.|few
TGTGCCAGCAGGCCGGACTGGCCTGAGCAGTTCTTC
CASRPDWPEQFF
>TRBV7-6|TRBJ2-1|.|many
TGTGCCAGCAGCTCTGTCCCGGGTGTGGAGAATGAGCAGTTCTTC
CASSSVPGVENEQFF
>TRBV7-2|TRBJ2-5|TRBD1|.
TGTGCCAGCAGCTCCCAGACAGGGATCCCTCAAGAGACCCAGTACTTC
CASSSQTGIPQETQYF
>TRBV7-2|TRBJ1-3|.|many
TGTGCCAGCAGACCTGCCGGGACACACGTGAACACCATATATTTT
CASRPAGTHVNTIYF
>TRBV20-1|TRBJ2-5|.|.
TGCAGTGCTAGAGATAAGTCTCTATTCCTCCAAGAGACCCAGTACTTC
CSARDKSLFLQETQYF
>TRBV19|TRBJ2-2|.|.
TGTGCCAGTAGTAAGGGGAACACCGGGGAGCTGTTTTTT
CASSKGNTGELFF
>TRBV7-3|TRBJ1-1|.|many
TGTGCCAGCAGTTCGACAGGTATTGGCACTGAAGCTTTCTTT
CASSSTGIGTEAFF
>TRBV28|TRBJ2-7|.|few
TGTGCCAGCAGTTTAGATGGTGGTTGGCAGTACTTC
CASSLDGGWQYF
>TRBV7-3|TRBJ2-5|TRBD2|many
TGTGCCAGCAGCTCGGGGGGGCAAGAGACCCAGTACTTC
CASSSGGQETQYF
>TRBV20-1|TRBJ1-1|.|.
TGCAGTGCTAAAGTGGGCAGCGCCACTGAAGCTTTCTTT
CSAKVGSATEAFF
>TRBV9|TRBJ2-3|TRBD2|few
TGTGCCAGCAGCCGTCAGTACGGGGGGGGGAACACGCAGTATTTT
CASSRQYGGGNTQYF
>TRBV2|TRBJ2-3|.|few
TGTGCCAGCAGGGGGTCGGCAGATACGCAGTATTTT
CASRGSADTQYF
>TRBV2|TRBJ1-6|.|.
TGTGCCAGCAGTGAAGAGGAGGCCGGGACTTCACTCCTCCACTTT
CASSEEEAGTSLLHF
>TRBV7-9|TRBJ1-2|.|.
TGTGCCAGCAGCTTAGCGGACTATGGCTACACCTTC
CASSLADYGYTF
>TRBV4-2|TRBJ2-1|.|.
TGTGCCAGCAGCGCACGGGGGGAGCAGTTCTTC
CASSARGEQFF
>TRBV7-9|TRBJ2-3|.|.
TGTGCCAGCAGTCCCCTCAGGGGTAACACAGATACGCAGTATTTT
CASSPLRGNTDTQYF
>TRBV7-9|TRBJ2-7|.|.
TGTGCCAGCAGCTTTGTGAATGTCGACGAGCAGTACTTC
CASSFVNVDEQYF
>TRBV7-6|TRBJ1-5|.|many
TGTGCCAGCAGCTTAGAACCCTACAATCAGCCCCAGCATTTT
CASSLEPYNQPQHF
>TRBV7-2|TRBJ1-2|.|many
TGTGCCAGCAGCTTAGATTCCCCCGCCGGCTACACCTTC
CASSLDSPAGYTF
>TRBV20-1|TRBJ1-1|.|.
TGCAGTGCTAGAGATTTTGAGGGGTCGGACACTGAAGCTTTCTTT
CSARDFEGSDTEAFF
>TRBV28|TRBJ1-4|.|few
TGTGCCAGCAGTTTAGGTGGGGGAAGGGAAAAACTGTTTTTT
CASSLGGGREKLFF
>TRBV25-1|TRBJ1-4|TRBD1|many
TGTGCCAGCAGCACAGCTTCAGGGGGCGCGGGAAAACTGTTTTTT
CASSTASGGAGKLFF
>TRBV5-4|TRBJ2-2|TRBD1|.
TGTGCCAGCAGCCGATTACAGGGGGCGAACACCGGGGAGCTGTTTTTT
CASSRLQGANTGELFF
>TRBV18|TRBJ1-5|.|few
TGTGCCAGCTCAGGGGACAGCAATCAGCCCCAGCATTTT
CASSGDSNQPQHF
>TRBV7-2|TRBJ2-7|.|many
TGTGCCAGCAGCTTAGGAGGCTTCCCCGAGCAGTACTTC
CASSLGGFPEQYF
>TRBV7-9|TRBJ1-1|.|.
TGTGCCAGCAGCGCGGGACAAATGAACACTGAAGCTTTCTTT
CASSAGQMNTEAFF
>TRBV20-1|TRBJ2-7|TRBD1|few
TGCAGTGCTAGATCGACAGGGGGCGTATACGAGCAGTACTTC
CSARSTGGVYEQYF